Below are 13 T cell receptor beta chains sequenced from a single sample in a study of identical twins (dated by TCRdb to 2016 to 2017). The library relied on 5' RACE. The data were produced on an Illumina HiSeq 2000. Using fastp trimming at Q25 and MiXCR clonotype assembly, TCRdb reanalyzed the public sequencing data and kept in-frame beta chains. Here each entry gathers all rows of one CDR3 protein and keeps the most common genes and DNA. This sample holds 520,000 or so distinct CDR3 sequences; about 20% were observed only once. The top ten clonotypes cover around 0.9% of the sample. The same sample was also used in a study of T cells expressing NK-cell markers.

Input material: CD4+ T cells sorted from blood. The receptors were sampled from a woman younger than 30 in good health.

This clonotype was found a few times. This chain links TRBV6-2 or TRBV6-3 with TRBJ2-1; D tentatively reads TRBD1 or TRBD2 (5 bases each). Trimming took off 8 bases at V and 0 bases at J, with 14 bases between the two ends. This CDR3 comprises 15 residues. The germline V gene encodes CDR1 MNHEY and CDR2 SVGEGT. CDR3 protein: CASLVFGTSYNEQFF. CDR3 in DNA: TGTGCCAGCCTAGTTTTTGGGACCTCCTACAATGAGCAGTTCTTC.

This clonotype has a handful of counts. The chain uses TRBV7-9 and TRBJ2-7; D is undetermined. Trimming cost V 5 bases and J 12 bases, with 17 bases left between them. Looked up from germline, CDR1 is SEHNR and CDR2 is FQNEAQ (reference sequence). The CDR3 loop spans 12 amino acids. The CDR3 protein is CASSRPWTGLYF. The CDR3 nucleotides read TGTGCCAGCAGCCGACCTTGGACCGGGCTGTACTTC. Combining the CDR3 with reference TRBV7-9 and TRBJ2-7 gives the whole variable domain DTGVSQNPRHKITKRGQNVTFRCDPISEHNRLYWYRQTLGQGPEFLTYFQNEAQLEKSRLLSDRFSAERPKGSFSTLEIQRTEQGDSAMYLCASSRPWTGLYFGPGTRLTVT.

The genes are TRBV10-3 and TRBJ2-5; tentative D call: TRBD1 (5 bases). V shed 2 bases and J shed 5 bases, with 15 bases lying between them. CDR1 is ENHRY and CDR2 is SYGVKD in the germline V gene. The CDR3 is 15 residues long. The CDR3 sequence is CAISEGASLWETQYF. The CDR3 DNA sequence: TGTGCCATCAGTGAGGGGGCATCGCTATGGGAGACCCAGTACTTC.

This sequence joins TRBV10-3 and TRBJ2-2; no firm D call. Trimming cost V 2 bases and J 6 bases, with 13 bases left between them. The CDR3 covers 15 residues. Germline CDR1 reads ENHRY; CDR2 reads SYGVKD. CDR3 sequence (DNA): TGTGCCATCAGTGAGAGGAATCCCCACGCCGGGGAGCTGTTTTTT. Translation gives CAISERNPHAGELFF.

This clonotype turned up a few times. V is TRBV20-1 and J is TRBJ1-5; D is unclear. Germline CDR1 is DFQATT and CDR2 is SNEGSKA (reference sequence). The CDR3 contains 15 residues. Trimming took 5 bases from V and 2 from J, leaving 16 bases between them. Here the CDR3 reads CSAPVLGSGNQPQHF. Here the CDR3 DNA reads TGCAGTGCTCCGGTCCTGGGTTCGGGCAATCAGCCCCAGCATTTT.

This clonotype was counted between two and nine times. The chain carries TRBV7-9 and TRBJ2-1; perhaps TRBD2 as D (6 bases). CDR3 length equals 12 residues. Trimming took off 7 bases at V and 6 bases at J, with 10 bases between the two ends. CDR1 is SEHNR, CDR2 FQNEAQ, per germline (reference sequence). CDR3: CASNHGGNEQFF. For the CDR3, the DNA is TGTGCCAGCAACCACGGGGGCAATGAGCAGTTCTTC.

This clonotype was seen only a few times. The rearrangement links TRBV20-1 to TRBJ2-7; D might be TRBD2 (5 bases). Germline V gives CDR1 DFQATT, CDR2 SNEGSKA (reference sequence). With 3 bases removed from V and 3 bases from J, the gap between germline ends came to 15 bases. The CDR3 loop spans 14 amino acids. The CDR3 reads CSARGGSSVYEQYF. CDR3 nucleotides: TGCAGTGCTAGGGGCGGGTCCTCGGTCTACGAGCAGTACTTC.

This chain links TRBV20-1 with TRBJ1-1; the D gene is possibly TRBD1 (5 bases). Trimming took off 4 bases at V and 1 base at J, with 10 bases between the two ends. CDR1 and CDR2 from the germline V gene are DFQATT and SNEGSKA (reference sequence). The CDR3 extends over 13 amino acids. The CDR3 nucleotides are TGCAGTGCTAAGTATGGGGGGAACACTGAAGCTTTCTTT. Its translation: CSAKYGGNTEAFF.

This chain joins TRBV15 and TRBJ2-1, with 8 bases fitting TRBD1. Germline CDR1 LNHNV, CDR2 YYDKDF (reference sequence). J lost 9 bases, V lost 2 bases, and 9 bases had no gene match. The CDR3 runs 15 residues. The CDR3 nucleotides are TGTGCCACCAGCAGACGACAGGGGTACAACGGTGAGCAGTTCTTC. Its translation: CATSRRQGYNGEQFF.

This clonotype has a count of ten or more. The J gene is TRBJ2-7, the V gene TRBV10-3; tentatively, D is TRBD1 (6 bases). Germline assignment: CDR1 ENHRY and CDR2 SYGVKD. V lost 8 bases and J lost 7, with 18 bases in between. The CDR3 length is 13 residues. As DNA, the CDR3 is TGTGCCATCCTCACCCCCCCAGGGGTGGAGCAGTACTTC. It yields the protein CAILTPPGVEQYF.

This chain links TRBV20-1 with TRBJ2-7; the D call may be TRBD1 or TRBD2 (5 bases each). Germline V gives CDR1 DFQATT, CDR2 SNEGSKA (reference sequence). With 6 bases removed from V and 6 bases from J, the gap between germline ends came to 15 bases. This CDR3 has 12 residues. The CDR3 DNA follows: TGCAGTGCAGGGGACCTGATGCGCGAGCAGTACTTC. It codes for CSAGDLMREQYF.

This clonotype was found a few times. This sequence joins TRBV29-1 and TRBJ1-1; 8 nucleotides align to TRBD1. Germline-derived CDR1 and CDR2 are SQVTM and ANQGSEA. Trimming removed 7 bases from V and 2 bases from J; junction bases left unmatched: 3. The length of the CDR3 is 12 residues. The CDR3 reads CSDDRGNTEAFF. The CDR3 region has the DNA TGCAGCGACGACAGGGGAAACACTGAAGCTTTCTTT.

V gene TRBV19 combines with J gene TRBJ1-3; D unresolved. The germline V gene encodes CDR1 LNHDA and CDR2 SQIVND (reference sequence). Trimming left V 10 bases short and J 0 bases short, with 4 bases between. The CDR3 is made up of 11 amino acids. The CDR3 region has the DNA TGTGCCACAGGCTCTGGAAACACCATATATTTT. This sequence encodes CATGSGNTIYF.